Below are 2 T cell receptor delta chains sequenced from a single sample in a study of Vδ1+ human thymocytes. Notes on the study in general: Thymic TRG and TRD repertoires appeared highly polyclonal, with Gaussian CDR3 length distributions.

RNA was extracted from the cells and then reverse transcribed. Pooled V-gene forward primers with one constant-region reverse primer generated the CDR3 amplicons by multiplex PCR. TCRdb re-called the multiplex PCR reads using CATT. Counted here are under 80,000 delta-chain clones, about 38% occurring once; the ten biggest clones make up about 0.26%. No cognate antigen is known for these TCRs. Source material: Vdelta1+ gamma-delta thymocytes from the thymus. As to subset: FACS-sorted CD3+ TCRalphabeta- TCRVdelta1+ TCRVdelta2- thymocytes. These receptors originate from a boy in the first two years of life who had congenital heart surgery.

This clone was detected a few times. This same CDR3 is encoded by further DNA sequences in the sample. This chain connects TRDV1 to TRDJ1; 10 positions match TRDD3. Germline CDR1 and CDR2: TSWWSYY and QGS. The CDR3 extends over 19 amino acids. V lost 7 bases to trimming and J lost 0 bases; unmatched junction nucleotides: 17. CDR3 coding DNA: TGTGCTCTTGTCCTACCAGTTCCTACTGGGGGATTGTACACCGATAAACTCATCTTT. Translation gives CALVLPVPTGGLYTDKLIF.

This clone was recorded a few times. The chain couples TRDV1 to TRDJ1; tentatively, D is TRDD2 (7 bases). This CDR3 spans 13 amino acids. The germline V and J ends were trimmed by 2 bases and 10 bases, with 14 bases remaining between them. Germline CDR1 reads TSWWSYY; CDR2 reads QGS. CDR3 in amino acids: CALGERPSWGLIF. The CDR3 region has the DNA TGTGCTCTTGGGGAAAGGCCTTCCTGGGGACTCATCTTT.